This TCR beta chain is from a study of blood T cell repertoires in COVID-19. On the study more broadly: In each case, the material was cDNA or gDNA derived from T cells, B-cell-depleted T cells, or PBMCs.

Libraries were prepared by immunoSEQ multiplex PCR; TCRdb keeps only in-frame clonotypes and omits some of them. The sample records 85,000 to 110,000 clones, 87% being singletons. In its sample, this clone was seen a few times. The CDR3 is 15 residues long. The V gene end was trimmed by 4 bases and the J gene end by 2 bases; junction bases not matched to a gene: 7. CDR1 LGHNA and CDR2 YSLEER come from the germline V gene. This clonotype was obtained from a man aged 50-59 years in a cohort sampled during active COVID-19. This chain links TRBV4-3 with TRBJ2-7; 8 bases are a match to TRBD1. The sample comprised peripheral blood. The CDR3 is CASSPDRGKAYEQYF. The CDR3 coding sequence is TGCGCCAGCAGCCCAGACAGGGGTAAGGCCTACGAGCAGTACTTC.